The 32 T cell receptor beta chains below were found in one sample sequenced in a study of blood T cell repertoires in COVID-19. Here immunoSEQ multiplex PCR was the method, and the copy in TCRdb shows in-frame clones only, minus some. The repertoire consists of 180,000 or so clones, with roughly 86% occurring once and the leading ten covering 0.99%. The material sequenced was peripheral blood. These receptors were taken from a man aged 18 to 29 with acute or convalescent COVID-19.

The V gene is TRBV28, the J gene TRBJ1-2, with TRBD1 matching over 9 bases. The CDR3 is made up of 17 amino acids. Germline V gene lookup returns CDR1 MDHEN and CDR2 SYDVKM. Trimming removed 7 bases from V and 5 bases from J; junction bases left unmatched: 17. CDR3 sequence: CASTPYGTGSVGYGYTF. The CDR3 nucleotides read TGTGCCAGCACCCCATACGGGACAGGGTCAGTAGGATATGGCTACACCTTC.

The chain joins TRBV11-3 to TRBJ1-5; D is possibly TRBD1 (5 bases). This CDR3 has 16 residues. CDR1 and CDR2 from the germline V gene are SGHNT and YENEEA. V was trimmed by 1 base and J by 4 bases, leaving 14 bases between them. CDR3: CASSLGGREKNQPQHF. The CDR3 coding sequence is TGTGCCAGCAGCTTAGGTGGCAGGGAAAAGAATCAGCCCCAGCATTTT. The full variable domain, completed using reference TRBV11-3 and TRBJ1-5, is EAGVVQSPRYKIIEKKQPVAFWCNPISGHNTLYWYLQNLGQGPELLIRYENEEAVDDSQLPKDRFSAERLKGVDSTLKIQPAELGDSAVYLCASSLGGREKNQPQHFGDGTRLSIL.

Written as DNA, the CDR3 is TGTGCCAGCAGCTTATGGCGGGCCCCTAACTATGGCTACACCTTC. Protein: CASSLWRAPNYGYTF. The rearrangement uses TRBV5-5 and TRBJ1-2; D gene unclear. V shed 2 bases and J shed 0 bases, with 11 bases lying between them. The length of the CDR3 is 15 residues. Germline CDR1 reads SGHKS; CDR2 reads YYEKEE (reference sequence).

The chain recombines TRBV5-1 with TRBJ1-6, with TRBD1 as a possible D gene (5 bases). Germline values: CDR1 SGHRS, CDR2 YFSETQ. The V end was cut by 1 base, the J end by 8 bases, with 13 bases between. The CDR3 sequence is 15 residues long. In DNA, the CDR3 is TGCGCCAGCAGCTTGCTAACAGGAGATTATTCACCCCTCCACTTT. It encodes CASSLLTGDYSPLHF.

V gene TRBV19 combines with J gene TRBJ1-3; D call uncertain. Per the germline V gene, CDR1 is LNHDA and CDR2 is SQIVND (reference sequence). This CDR3 has 15 residues. Trimming took off 3 bases at V and 0 bases at J, with 9 bases between the two ends. The CDR3 region is CASSISGYSGNTIYF. The CDR3 nucleotides read TGTGCCAGTAGTATTTCCGGGTACTCTGGAAACACCATATATTTT.

This chain joins TRBV10-2 and TRBJ1-1; 9 positions match TRBD1. The CDR3 length is 14 residues. V shed 5 bases and J 3 bases; nucleotides not matched to a gene: 4. The germline V gene has CDR1 WSHSY and CDR2 SAAADI. CDR3: CASSTGGAYTEAFF. The CDR3 nucleotides read TGCGCCAGCAGTACAGGGGGCGCGTACACTGAAGCTTTCTTT.

The V gene is TRBV2, the J gene TRBJ2-2; D is uncertain. CDR3 length: 13 amino acids. Trimming stripped 7 bases from V and 2 bases from J, with 8 bases between. Germline values: CDR1 SNHLY, CDR2 FYNNEI. CDR3: CASKRDNTGELFF. DNA for the CDR3: TGTGCCAGCAAACGAGATAACACCGGGGAGCTGTTTTTT.

This rearrangement joins TRBV5-8 to TRBJ1-4, with 10 bases lining up with TRBD1. This CDR3 comprises 15 residues. Germline CDR1 and CDR2: SGHTS and YDEGEE. The V gene end was trimmed by 5 bases and the J gene end by 5 bases; junction bases not matched to a gene: 6. Written as DNA, the CDR3 is TGTGCCAGCAGACCGACAGGGGGCGTGAATGAAAAACTGTTTTTT. Amino acids: CASRPTGGVNEKLFF.

V usage is TRBV29-1 and J usage is TRBJ2-5, with 7 bases lining up with TRBD2. The CDR3 runs to 16 residues. Germline-derived CDR1 and CDR2 are SQVTM and ANQGSEA. Trimming cost V 1 base and J 0 bases; bases outside gene matches: 8. The CDR3 DNA is TGCAGCGTTGAAGCCCCGGGGAGGGTTCACCAAGAGACCCAGTACTTC. Residues: CSVEAPGRVHQETQYF.

The chain employs TRBV30 and TRBJ2-5; D gene uncertain. Trimming pared 3 bases from V and 5 bases from J, leaving 16 bases between. The CDR3 consists of 14 residues. The germline CDR1 and CDR2 sequences are GTSNPN and SVGIG (reference sequence). The CDR3 DNA reads TGTGCCTGGAGCACTGACTGGATTGGGGAGACCCAGTACTTC. The encoded protein is CAWSTDWIGETQYF.

The genes are TRBV7-2 and TRBJ2-2; D possibly corresponds to TRBD2 (5 bases). V lost 4 bases to trimming and J lost 5 bases, with 8 bases between them. CDR3 size: 13 residues. Per germline, CDR1 SGHTA and CDR2 FQGNSA. Here the CDR3 DNA reads TGTGCCAGCAGCTATACTAGTACCGGGGAGCTGTTTTTT. This encodes CASSYTSTGELFF.

The chain carries TRBV2 and TRBJ1-2; 7 bases are a match to TRBD1. Germline V gene sequence: CDR1 SNHLY, CDR2 FYNNEI. The J segment lost 5 bases and the V segment lost 3 bases, leaving 9 bases of the junction unmatched. The CDR3 loop spans 15 amino acids. In nucleotides, the CDR3 is TGTGCCAGCAGTGATTACGAGGGGGCGACGTATGGCTACACCTTC. This encodes CASSDYEGATYGYTF.

The rearrangement uses TRBV5-1 and TRBJ2-5, with 13 bases identical to TRBD2. The CDR3 has 17 residues. The V segment lost 4 bases and the J segment 5 bases; nucleotides outside the gene matches: 11. Germline values: CDR1 SGHRS, CDR2 YFSETQ. The CDR3 reads CASSVTGTSGVAETQYF. DNA of the CDR3: TGCGCCAGCAGCGTTACCGGGACTAGCGGGGTGGCGGAGACCCAGTACTTC.

This clone has just a few counts. The V and J genes are TRBV9 and TRBJ1-2, with TRBD1 as a possible D gene (6 bases). Germline CDR1 SGDLS, CDR2 YYNGEE. The V and J ends lost 6 bases and 5 bases respectively, with 17 bases between them. The CDR3 runs to 14 residues. CDR3 sequence: CASKGSGRGYGYTF. The CDR3 coding sequence is TGTGCCAGCAAAGGGTCCGGTAGGGGGTATGGCTACACCTTC. The whole variable domain, remainder taken from reference TRBV9 and TRBJ1-2, is DSGVTQTPKHLITATGQRVTLRCSPRSGDLSVYWYQQSLDQGLQFLIQYYNGEERAKGNILERFSAQQFPDLHSELNLSSLELGDSALYFCASKGSGRGYGYTFGSGTRLTVV.

This chain joins TRBV7-8 and TRBJ1-1; 11 nucleotides agree with TRBD1. Unmatched junction bases numbered 15, after V lost 5 bases and J lost 1 base. CDR1 and CDR2 from the germline V gene are SGHVS and FQNEAQ. The CDR3 has 19 residues. The CDR3 DNA is TGTGCCAGCAGCGCCCAAACCGGGACAGGGGGGCGGCGGAACACTGAAGCTTTCTTT. This translates into CASSAQTGTGGRRNTEAFF.

In nucleotides, the CDR3 is TGTGCCAGCAGTTTAGAGAAAAATGAAAAACTGTTTTTT. As protein: CASSLEKNEKLFF. The rearrangement uses TRBV27 and TRBJ1-4; D is undetermined. Germline loops: CDR1 MNHEY, CDR2 SMNVEV (reference sequence). CDR3 length: 13 residues. Trimming left V 2 bases short and J 5 bases short, with 6 bases between.

The chain has TRBV5-4 and TRBJ2-5; the match to TRBD1 covers 10 bases. Trimming at V came to 2 bases and at J to 9 bases, leaving 10 bases not matched to a gene. Germline assignment: CDR1 SGHNT and CDR2 YYREEE (reference sequence). CDR3 length: 15 residues. The DNA of the CDR3 is TGTGCCAGCAGCTTACGGGACAGGGGATTGGGGGCCCAGTACTTC. Translation gives CASSLRDRGLGAQYF.

The CDR3 spells CAWSVGVAGSPLHF. The DNA for the CDR3 is TGTGCCTGGAGTGTGGGGGTAGCGGGTTCACCCCTCCACTTT. V is TRBV30 and J is TRBJ1-6; D may be TRBD1 (5 bases). CDR3 length: 14 amino acids. Trimming shortened V by 0 bases and J by 9 bases, and 12 bases separated the two germline ends. Germline CDR1 GTSNPN, CDR2 SVGIG (reference sequence).

The chain links TRBV7-9 to TRBJ1-4, with 9 bases aligning to TRBD1. CDR1 and CDR2 from the germline V gene are SEHNR and FQNEAQ (reference sequence). The V gene end was trimmed by 5 bases and the J gene end by 8 bases; junction bases not matched to a gene: 9. The CDR3 loop spans 15 amino acids. CDR3 DNA: TGTGCCAGCAGCCGGCGTGGGACAGGGACCGAAAAACTGTTTTTT. Translation gives CASSRRGTGTEKLFF.

The chain couples TRBV24-1 to TRBJ2-7, with 7 nucleotides matching TRBD2. The germline CDR1 and CDR2 sequences are KGHDR and SFDVKD. The V gene end was trimmed by 5 bases and the J gene end by 4 bases; junction bases not matched to a gene: 4. CDR3 length equals 13 residues. This CDR3 reads CATSVGGGYEQYF. CDR3 DNA sequence: TGTGCCACCAGTGTCGGGGGAGGGTACGAGCAGTACTTC.

The J gene is TRBJ2-5, the V gene TRBV5-1; TRBD1 might be the D (6 bases). CDR1 is SGHRS, CDR2 YFSETQ, per germline. CDR3 length equals 14 residues. Trimming pared 7 bases from V and 1 base from J, leaving 14 bases between. This chain's CDR3 is CASCWGLSQETQYF. In nucleotides, the CDR3 is TGCGCCAGCTGCTGGGGGCTATCCCAAGAGACCCAGTACTTC. The whole variable domain, filled in from reference TRBV5-1 and TRBJ2-5, reads KAGVTQTPRYLIKTRGQQVTLSCSPISGHRSVSWYQQTPGQGLQFLFEYFSETQRNKGNFPGRFSGRQFSNSRSEMNVSTLELGDSALYLCASCWGLSQETQYFGPGTRLLVL.

The rearrangement links TRBV7-9 to TRBJ2-1, with 11 bases matching TRBD2. The CDR3 length is 17 residues. The junction had 9 bases not matched to a gene; V was cut back by 4 bases and J by 4 bases. Germline lookup yields CDR1 SEHNR and CDR2 FQNEAQ (reference sequence). The CDR3 region is CASSSTLAGGPYNEQFF. In DNA form, the CDR3 reads TGTGCCAGCAGCTCAACCCTAGCGGGGGGCCCTTACAATGAGCAGTTCTTC.

The rearrangement joins TRBV9 to TRBJ2-5; 7 nucleotides match TRBD1. The CDR3 spans 17 residues. CDR1 is SGDLS, CDR2 YYNGEE, per germline. V trimming: 3 bases; J trimming: 2 bases; junction bases outside the gene matches: 13. CDR3 nucleotides: TGTGCCAGCAGCGCCGGATTAAACAGGGGATTACAAGAGACCCAGTACTTC. This encodes CASSAGLNRGLQETQYF. Combining the CDR3 with reference TRBV9 and TRBJ2-5 gives the whole variable domain DSGVTQTPKHLITATGQRVTLRCSPRSGDLSVYWYQQSLDQGLQFLIQYYNGEERAKGNILERFSAQQFPDLHSELNLSSLELGDSALYFCASSAGLNRGLQETQYFGPGTRLLVL.

The V and J genes are TRBV5-1 and TRBJ1-1; D is uncertain. CDR1 and CDR2 from the germline V gene are SGHRS and YFSETQ. Deletions cut 1 base from V and 2 bases from J, with 15 bases between. The CDR3 is 16 residues long. The CDR3 spells CASSLSQVEGNTEAFF. In nucleotides, the CDR3 is TGCGCCAGCAGCTTGAGTCAGGTTGAGGGTAACACTGAAGCTTTCTTT.

The chain employs TRBV7-7 and TRBJ1-6; D remains ambiguous. The ends were cut back, 1 base at V and 10 bases at J, with 8 bases in the middle. Germline loops: CDR1 SSHAT, CDR2 FNYEAQ (reference sequence). The length of the CDR3 is 13 residues. CDR3 sequence (DNA): TGTGCCAGCAGCTTAGACAACCGATCACCCCTCCACTTT. It encodes CASSLDNRSPLHF. The entire variable domain, with the rest obtained from reference TRBV7-7 and TRBJ1-6, is as follows: GAGVSQSPRYKVTKRGQDVTLRCDPISSHATLYWYQQALGQGPEFLTYFNYEAQPDKSGLPSDRFSAERPEGSISTLTIQRTEQRDSAMYRCASSLDNRSPLHFGNGTRLTVT.

The chain combines TRBV6-6 with TRBJ1-5; D perhaps matches TRBD1 (5 bases). CDR1 and CDR2 (germline): MNHNY, SVGAGI (reference sequence). The CDR3 is 14 residues long. Between the trimmed V and J ends, which lost 1 base and 4 bases, there was a span of 8 bases. In DNA form, the CDR3 reads TGTGCCAGCAGTTACTTGACAGCAAATCAGCCCCAGCATTTT. This gives the protein CASSYLTANQPQHF.

The chain has TRBV2 and TRBJ2-1; a weak D match, TRBD1 (6 bases). The germline V gene has CDR1 SNHLY and CDR2 FYNNEI. Trimming removed 6 bases at V and 0 bases at J, with 12 bases between. The CDR3 has 15 amino acids. The CDR3 protein is CASRAGTLSYNEQFF. The DNA of the CDR3 is TGTGCCAGCAGGGCCGGGACACTCTCCTACAATGAGCAGTTCTTC.

This chain links TRBV5-4 with TRBJ2-1, with TRBD2 as a possible D gene (5 bases). Trimming stripped 4 bases from V and 6 bases from J, with 17 bases between. The CDR3 runs to 15 residues. The germline gives CDR1 SGHNT, CDR2 YYREEE (reference sequence). CDR3 nucleotide sequence: TGTGCCAGCAGCCATAGCGCAGTTACTGTCAATGAGCAGTTCTTC. Encoded protein: CASSHSAVTVNEQFF.

This chain joins TRBV7-6 and TRBJ2-5; tentative D call: TRBD1 (5 bases). This CDR3 has 17 residues. Germline CDR1 reads SGHVS; CDR2 reads FNYEAQ. Trimming removed 5 bases from V and 5 bases from J, with 24 bases in between. The CDR3, as DNA: TGTGCCAGCAGCCGGACACCGAACAGTGCCTCGAGGGAGACCCAGTACTTC. It encodes CASSRTPNSASRETQYF.

The V gene is TRBV30, the J gene TRBJ1-1; D is possibly TRBD1 (5 bases). The CDR3 totals 15 residues. Germline loops: CDR1 GTSNPN, CDR2 SVGIG (reference sequence). Trimming took off 0 bases at V and 0 bases at J, with 11 bases between the two ends. DNA for the CDR3: TGTGCCTGGAGTGTACCTGGGGGGGTGAACACTGAAGCTTTCTTT. Translating it yields CAWSVPGGVNTEAFF.

CDR3 protein: CASSWGEPYNSPLHF. CDR3 coding DNA: TGTGCCAGCAGTTGGGGGGAACCATATAATTCACCCCTCCACTTT. The chain joins TRBV6-6 to TRBJ1-6; a weak D match, TRBD1 (5 bases). This CDR3 spans 15 amino acids. The V end lost 4 bases, the J end lost 4 bases, and 11 bases lay between the germline ends. CDR1 and CDR2 (germline): MNHNY, SVGAGI (reference sequence).

This sequence joins TRBV19 and TRBJ1-2; 8 nucleotides agree with TRBD1. With 10 bases clipped from V and 2 bases from J, the junction kept 6 bases outside the gene matches. Germline V CDR1 and CDR2: LNHDA, SQIVND (reference sequence). The CDR3 has 13 residues. Here the CDR3 reads CATYDRGNYGYTF. In nucleotides, the CDR3 is TGTGCCACCTACGACAGGGGAAACTATGGCTACACCTTC.